The TCR beta chain described here comes from a study of blood T cell repertoires in COVID-19. Study-wide background: T cells, B-cell-depleted T cells, or PBMCs supplied cDNA or gDNA.

As handled by the study authors: Reference gene primer amplification gave estimated nucleated cell counts. Clones were sequenced by immunoSEQ multiplex PCR, and TCRdb holds only the in-frame ones, with some missing. V, J and clone size derive from that table, while D and trimming were established from the DNA sequence. The repertoire has approximately 4,000 clones, 78% of them found once; the top ten carry 35% to 45%. The CDR3 is made up of 13 amino acids. The J segment lost 5 bases and the V segment lost 5 bases, leaving 4 bases of the junction unmatched. The germline V gene encodes CDR1 MNHEY and CDR2 SVGAGI.

This sequence joins TRBV6-5 and TRBJ1-1; TRBD1 matches at 8 bases. The sample comprised peripheral blood. This receptor was taken from a human donor with active or convalescent COVID-19. The donor label of this sample is uncertain. For the CDR3, the DNA is TGTGCCAGCAGTACCGACAGGGGAACTGAAGCTTTCTTT. Its translation: CASSTDRGTEAFF.